This TCR beta chain was identified during a study of neurological immune-mediated disorders. Study summary: Relapsing-remitting disease affected about 30, and secondary progressive 3, of roughly 34 multiple sclerosis patients. Study-level points and caveats: HTLV-1-associated myelopathy had the most TCR clonal expansion, and multiple sclerosis had the least, less than healthy controls. The study found no CDR3 amino acid sequences shared by expanded clones across subjects, suggesting private repertoires in all groups.

It was by 5'RACE with 10-nucleotide random UMIs that the cDNA was made. TCRdb called the 5' RACE reads again in MiXCR, with one record for every CDR3 protein. The sample has under 70,000 distinct CDR3 sequences, roughly 3.5% seen once; the top ten hold approximately 3.1%. The CDR3 loop spans 15 amino acids. The germline V and J ends were trimmed by 1 base and 1 base, with 8 bases remaining between them. Concerning this clonotype itself: What it binds is not known.

The TCR was taken from a woman in her 30s with multiple sclerosis. Sequencing was carried out using PBMCs. J is TRBJ1-5 and V is TRBV12-3 or TRBV12-4; D remains ambiguous. The CDR3 protein is CASSLGGISNQPQHF. Here the CDR3 DNA reads TGTGCCAGCAGTTTAGGAGGAATAAGCAATCAGCCCCAGCATTTT.